This T cell receptor beta chain was documented in a study of tumor-infiltrating lymphocytes in primary liver carcinoma. Priming with a constant-region primer yielded TCR beta cDNA from about 540 ng total RNA. Modified slightly, ARM-PCR produced TCR beta libraries over three nested multiplex PCR rounds. A single record per CDR3 protein comes from TCRdb applying MiXCR to the multiplex PCR reads. The table records 100,000 to 150,000 distinct CDR3 sequences, 64% of them present only once. Points from the study as a whole: When set against blood, tumors had a significantly higher top-250-clone fraction (p = 0.039). Only about 7.5-24% of top clones were detected in all five tumor regions.

Co-extracting RNA and DNA was done with roughly 17-34 mg of unsorted bulk tissue as input. As to this clonotype: What it recognizes is unknown. Compared with germline, one end of the junction differs, possibly owing to a read error.

Sequencing was carried out using liver tumor tissue from sampling region 3. Subset denoted: tumor region T3, left-lateral pole. This TCR was sampled from a woman aged 60-75 years with primary liver carcinoma and hepatitis B virus infection.

The CDR3 coding sequence is TGTGCCAGCAGCTTCGCAGGGGACTACAATGAGCACTTCTTC. Translation gives CASSFAGDYNEHFF. V gene TRBV7-9 combines with J gene TRBJ2-1; a weak D match, TRBD2 (7 bases). This CDR3 is 14 amino acids long. CDR1 is SEHNR and CDR2 is FQNEAQ in the germline V gene (reference sequence).